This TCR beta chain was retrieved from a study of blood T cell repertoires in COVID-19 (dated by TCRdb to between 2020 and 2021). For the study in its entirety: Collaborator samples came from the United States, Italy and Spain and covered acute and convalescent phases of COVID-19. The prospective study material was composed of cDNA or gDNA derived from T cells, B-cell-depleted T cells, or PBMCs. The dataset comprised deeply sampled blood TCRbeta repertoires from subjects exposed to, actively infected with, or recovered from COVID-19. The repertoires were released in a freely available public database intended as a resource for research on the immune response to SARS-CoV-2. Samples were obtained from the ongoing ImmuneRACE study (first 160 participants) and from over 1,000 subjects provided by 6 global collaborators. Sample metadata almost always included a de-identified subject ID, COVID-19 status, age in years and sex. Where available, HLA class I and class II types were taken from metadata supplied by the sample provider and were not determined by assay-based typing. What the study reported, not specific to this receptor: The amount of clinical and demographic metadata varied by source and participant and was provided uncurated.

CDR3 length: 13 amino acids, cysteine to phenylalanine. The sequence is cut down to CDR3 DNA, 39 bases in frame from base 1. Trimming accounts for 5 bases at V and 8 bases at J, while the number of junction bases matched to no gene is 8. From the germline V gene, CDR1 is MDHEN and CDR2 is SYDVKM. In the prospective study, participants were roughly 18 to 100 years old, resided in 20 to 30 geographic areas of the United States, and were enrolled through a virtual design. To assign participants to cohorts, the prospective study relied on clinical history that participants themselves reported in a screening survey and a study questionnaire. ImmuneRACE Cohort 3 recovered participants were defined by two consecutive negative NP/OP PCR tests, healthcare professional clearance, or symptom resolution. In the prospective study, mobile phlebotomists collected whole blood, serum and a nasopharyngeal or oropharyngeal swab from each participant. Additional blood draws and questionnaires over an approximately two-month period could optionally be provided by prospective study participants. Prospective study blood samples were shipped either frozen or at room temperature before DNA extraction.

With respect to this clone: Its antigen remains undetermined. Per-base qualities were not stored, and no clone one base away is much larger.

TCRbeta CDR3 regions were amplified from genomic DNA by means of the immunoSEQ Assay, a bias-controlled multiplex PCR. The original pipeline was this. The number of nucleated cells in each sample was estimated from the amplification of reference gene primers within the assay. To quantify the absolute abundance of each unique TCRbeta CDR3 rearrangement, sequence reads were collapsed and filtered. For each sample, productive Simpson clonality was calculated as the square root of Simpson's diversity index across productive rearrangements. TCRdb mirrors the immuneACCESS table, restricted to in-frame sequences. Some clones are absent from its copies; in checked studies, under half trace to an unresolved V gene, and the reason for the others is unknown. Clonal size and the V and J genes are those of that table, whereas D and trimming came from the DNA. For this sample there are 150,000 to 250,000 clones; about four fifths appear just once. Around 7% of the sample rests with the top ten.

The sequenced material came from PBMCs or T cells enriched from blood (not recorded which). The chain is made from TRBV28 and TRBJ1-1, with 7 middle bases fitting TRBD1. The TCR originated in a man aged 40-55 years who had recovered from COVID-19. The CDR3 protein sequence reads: CASSTSTGTEAFF. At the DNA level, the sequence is TGTGCCAGCAGTACCTCGACAGGGACCGAAGCTTTCTTT.